Following are 20 T cell receptor beta chains from one sample sequenced in a study of CXCR3 chemokines and chemotherapy response in bladder cancer (dated by TCRdb to between 2021 and 2024). The library was made by PCR. Sequencer: Illumina HiSeq 2500. TCRdb passed the public sequencing reads through fastp at Q25 and MiXCR, retaining productive beta sequences. Rows are unified per CDR3 protein, each entry keeping the most common DNA and genes. In this sample the table shows around 2,000 distinct CDR3 sequences, about 18% of which occur a single time. Of the sample, 30% to 35% falls within the top ten clones. Sampling was carried out from a patient whose treatment included neoadjuvant chemotherapy. Every receptor here comes from a human donor with bladder cancer that responded to neoadjuvant chemotherapy.

By proportion, this clonotype is medium-sized. The chain recombines TRBV18 with TRBJ2-3; D is perhaps TRBD2 (6 bases). The CDR3 is made up of 13 amino acids. Trimming pared 5 bases from V and 4 bases from J, leaving 10 bases between. CDR1 and CDR2 (germline): KGHSH, LQKENI. CDR3 protein: CASSVGGADTQYF. CDR3 sequence (DNA): TGTGCCAGCTCAGTCGGAGGGGCAGATACGCAGTATTTT.

This clonotype was found many times. V and J are TRBV11-2 and TRBJ2-5; tentatively, D is TRBD1 (5 bases). The CDR3 has 15 amino acids. Germline lookup yields CDR1 SGHAT and CDR2 FQNNGV. Between the trimmed V and J ends, which lost 4 bases and 4 bases, there was a span of 16 bases. The CDR3 spells CASSSARDWLETQYF. The CDR3 region has the DNA TGTGCCAGCAGCTCCGCCAGGGATTGGCTAGAGACCCAGTACTTC.

This clonotype was recorded at least ten times. The J gene is TRBJ2-1, the V gene TRBV9, with D possibly being TRBD2 (6 bases). The germline CDR1 and CDR2 sequences are SGDLS and YYNGEE. With 4 bases removed from V and 11 bases from J, the gap between germline ends came to 13 bases. This CDR3 has 12 amino acids. CDR3 in amino acids: CASSPREVQQFF. The DNA for the CDR3 is TGTGCCAGCAGCCCAAGGGAGGTACAGCAGTTCTTC.

In this sample, this clonotype turned up many times. The chain recombines TRBV6-5 with TRBJ2-6; no clear D. The CDR3 is 13 residues long. Trimming took off 6 bases at V and 5 bases at J, with 8 bases between the two ends. Germline values: CDR1 MNHEY, CDR2 SVGAGI. The CDR3 nucleotides read TGTGCCAGCAGCAAAATAAGGGCCAACGTCCTGACTTTC. Its translation is CASSKIRANVLTF.

This clonotype was observed at least ten times. The genes are TRBV18 and TRBJ2-7; D possibly corresponds to TRBD1 (6 bases). Germline V CDR1 and CDR2: KGHSH, LQKENI. The V end was cut by 3 bases, the J end by 5 bases, with 11 bases between. This CDR3 spans 13 amino acids. The CDR3 here is CASSPGTTDEQYF. The DNA for the CDR3 is TGTGCCAGCTCACCCGGGACAACGGACGAGCAGTACTTC.

On this clonotype itself: A far bigger clonotype differs at one base, so this is likely a read error. CDR3 residues: CASSLTNTEAFF. In DNA form, the CDR3 reads TGTGCCAGCAGCCTCACGAACACTGAAGCTTTCTTT. The J gene is TRBJ1-1, the V gene TRBV5-6, with D unresolved. V lost 4 bases, J lost 1 base, and 5 bases lay in between. Germline values: CDR1 SGHDT, CDR2 YYEEEE. There are 12 residues in the CDR3. Full variable domain (missing parts from reference TRBV5-6 and TRBJ1-1): DAGVTQSPTHLIKTRGQQVTLRCSPKSGHDTVSWYQQALGQGPQFIFQYYEEEERQRGNFPDRFSGHQFPNYSSELNVNALLLGDSALYLCASSLTNTEAFFGQGTRLTVV.

At least ten counts were recorded for this clonotype. As DNA, the CDR3 is TGTGCCAGCAGAGCCGGGACTAGCGGGAGTGTAGGCACAGATACGCAGTATTTT. Translation gives CASRAGTSGSVGTDTQYF. J is TRBJ2-3 and V is TRBV27; 14 positions match TRBD2. The trim removed 6 bases at V and 1 base at J, leaving 9 bases unmatched. This CDR3 has 18 amino acids. Looked up from germline, CDR1 is MNHEY and CDR2 is SMNVEV (reference sequence).

The rearrangement links TRBV28 to TRBJ2-2, with D perhaps matching TRBD2 (5 bases). The CDR3 is made up of 14 amino acids. Deletions cut 7 bases from V and 8 bases from J, with 17 bases between. Looked up from germline, CDR1 is MDHEN and CDR2 is SYDVKM. The CDR3 nucleotides read TGTGCCAGCAACAGACTGTTGGGAGTAGGGGAGCTGTTTTTT. Protein product: CASNRLLGVGELFF.

By share of the sample, this clonotype is medium-sized. V is TRBV19 and J is TRBJ2-7, with unresolved D. Germline V lookup: CDR1 LNHDA, CDR2 SQIVND (reference sequence). The V and J ends lost 1 base and 0 bases respectively, with 7 bases between them. The CDR3 contains 14 residues. CDR3 coding DNA: TGTGCCAGTAGTATAGCACAGAACTCCTACGAGCAGTACTTC. It encodes CASSIAQNSYEQYF. The complete variable domain, with remaining parts taken from reference TRBV19 and TRBJ2-7, reads DGGITQSPKYLFRKEGQNVTLSCEQNLNHDAMYWYRQDPGQGLRLIYYSQIVNDFQKGDIAEGYSVSREKKESFPLTVTSAQKNPTAFYLCASSIAQNSYEQYFGPGTRLTVT.

Regarding this clonotype: A read error is the likely source, as a far larger clone sits one nucleotide away. The rearrangement links TRBV6-5 to TRBJ2-1; D assignment may be TRBD1 or TRBD2 (6 bases each). Trimming stripped 7 bases from V and 14 bases from J, with 15 bases between. This CDR3 contains 11 residues. Germline V gene sequence: CDR1 MNHEY, CDR2 SVGAGI. The CDR3, as DNA: TGTGCCAGCACCCCGGGGGCCCGGGAGTTCTTC. Translated: CASTPGAREFF.

The sample holds many counts of this clonotype. The chain joins TRBV28 to TRBJ1-2; D is unclear. Between the trimmed V and J ends, which lost 2 bases and 2 bases, there was a span of 6 bases. From germline, CDR1 is MDHEN and CDR2 SYDVKM. This CDR3 is built from 13 residues. The CDR3 coding sequence is TGTGCCAGCAGTTTAGGGCAGAACTATGGCTACACCTTC. This gives the protein CASSLGQNYGYTF.

In this sample, this clonotype turned up many times. V is TRBV7-9 and J is TRBJ2-1; the D call may be TRBD1 or TRBD2 (7 bases each). Trimming pared 5 bases from V and 6 bases from J, leaving 26 bases between. Germline CDR1 and CDR2: SEHNR and FQNEAQ (reference sequence). CDR3 length equals 18 residues. The CDR3: CASSPDRINGLVSNEQFF. CDR3 coding DNA: TGTGCCAGCAGCCCGGACAGGATCAACGGACTAGTAAGCAATGAGCAGTTCTTC.

In regard to this clonotype: One base separates it from a far larger clone, so it is likely a read error. This chain connects TRBV6-1 to TRBJ2-7; the D gene is possibly TRBD1 (5 bases). With 8 bases removed from V and 7 bases from J, the gap between germline ends came to 24 bases. Germline values: CDR1 MNHNS, CDR2 SASEGT. CDR3 size: 15 residues. The CDR3 loop reads CASCRGPGSYNEQYF. The CDR3 nucleotides read TGTGCCAGCTGTAGGGGTCCGGGCTCCTACAATGAGCAGTACTTC.

By frequency in the sample, this clonotype is medium-sized. The rearrangement joins TRBV7-9 to TRBJ2-7, with D tentatively TRBD2 (5 bases). The CDR3 is 14 amino acids. Germline lookup yields CDR1 SEHNR and CDR2 FQNEAQ (reference sequence). The V end was cut by 5 bases, the J end by 2 bases, with 13 bases between. The CDR3 sequence is CASSPMGAAYEQYF. The DNA for the CDR3 is TGTGCCAGCAGCCCGATGGGAGCGGCCTACGAGCAGTACTTC.

This clonotype is classed as large. The V call is TRBV7-2, the J call TRBJ1-1; a weak D match, TRBD1 (6 bases). The CDR3 runs 14 residues. V was clipped by 1 base and J by 1 base, with 7 bases between them. Germline V gives CDR1 SGHTA, CDR2 FQGNSA. CDR3 DNA: TGTGCCAGCAGCTTAGGGACAGCGAACACTGAAGCTTTCTTT. This codes for CASSLGTANTEAFF.

This clonotype appeared many times. The chain is built from TRBV7-9 and TRBJ2-5, with D possibly being TRBD1 (5 bases). V dropped 5 bases and J dropped 3 bases, with 10 bases sitting between them. This CDR3 is built from 13 residues. CDR1 SEHNR and CDR2 FQNEAQ come from the germline V gene (reference sequence). The CDR3 spells CASSPQGEETQYF. Here the CDR3 DNA reads TGTGCCAGCAGCCCCCAGGGTGAAGAGACCCAGTACTTC.

By share, this clonotype counts as large. The V call is TRBV6-1, the J call TRBJ2-5; the D gene is possibly TRBD1 (5 bases). This CDR3 region has 13 residues. Germline V gene data show CDR1 as MNHNS and CDR2 as SASEGT. Deletions cut 3 bases from V and 4 bases from J, with 9 bases between. The CDR3 spells CASSETAIETQYF. The CDR3 coding sequence is TGTGCCAGCAGTGAGACAGCGATAGAGACCCAGTACTTC.

The sample holds a few counts of this clonotype. This chain uses TRBV5-4 with TRBJ2-7; D remains unclear. Germline V CDR1 and CDR2: SGHNT, YYREEE (reference sequence). The ends were cut back, 0 bases at V and 3 bases at J, with 16 bases in the middle. The CDR3 has 16 amino acids. The CDR3 loop is CASSLDLSPPSYEQYF. The CDR3, as DNA: TGTGCCAGCAGCTTGGACCTTAGCCCTCCCAGCTACGAGCAGTACTTC.

In its sample, this clonotype was seen many times. This sequence joins TRBV15 and TRBJ1-4, with a tentative D call TRBD1 (5 bases). The CDR3 is 17 amino acids. Germline CDR1 is LNHNV and CDR2 is YYDKDF (reference sequence). Trimming removed 5 bases at V and 0 bases at J, with 16 bases between. The CDR3 nucleotides read TGTGCCACCAGCCCGAGGGGACGAAATCCAACTAATGAAAAACTGTTTTTT. The encoded protein is CATSPRGRNPTNEKLFF.

This clonotype appeared many times. V and J are TRBV12-3 or TRBV12-4 and TRBJ2-1, with no clear D. The ends were cut back, 3 bases at V and 6 bases at J, with 3 bases in the middle. The CDR3 extends over 11 amino acids. The CDR3 sequence is CASSLTNEQFF. Here the CDR3 DNA reads TGTGCCAGCAGTTTGACCAATGAGCAGTTCTTC.